This TCR beta chain was sequenced in a study of CD8+CD57+ T cells in acquired aplastic anemia. Background on the study: An average of approximately 3.4 ug of DNA was obtained from sorted CD4+ and CD8+ cells.

The CDR3 runs to 16 residues. Trimming took 0 bases from V and 1 from J; bases not matched to a gene: 4. Germline loops: CDR1 LNHNV, CDR2 YYDKDF (reference sequence). Study-level results: Simpson's diversity of CD8+ cells was not significantly different in patients compared with controls.

Before being chosen for sequencing, patients had shown CD8+CD57+ cell expansion by flow cytometry. Each patient had severe acquired aplastic anemia. The blood sampling took place in patients who had so far received no therapy. Genomic DNA, the template, was used for profiling of the TCR beta VDJ and CDR3. TCRdb redid the calling of the reads with MiXCR, one entry per CDR3 protein. The table shows about 170,000 distinct CDR3 sequences, with under 55% occurring only once. This clonotype has a count of ten or more. Its target is not known. This receptor was taken from a human donor with aplastic anemia. Source material: sorted CD4+, CD8+, or CD8+CD57+ T cells (not recorded which) from PBMCs. The chain recombines TRBV15 with TRBJ2-3; the match to TRBD2 covers 7 bases. CDR3 nucleotides: TGTGCCACCAGCAGAGATAAGCTAGCGGGCACAGATACGCAGTATTTT. This codes for CATSRDKLAGTDTQYF.